Each of the 5 T cell receptor beta chains below was sequenced from the same sample in a study of blood T cells in healthy people across ages (dated by TCRdb to the mid-2010s). The library was made by 5' RACE. Sequencing used an Illumina HiSeq 2500. The second PCR ran for roughly 7 to 12 cycles and used a J-beta primer mix along with a sample-barcoded 5' primer. The public reads were reprocessed in TCRdb via fastp at Q25 and MiXCR, keeping in-frame beta chains. CDR3 protein duplicates are merged, each entry listing the most common genes and DNA. The table for this sample lists approximately 690,000 distinct CDR3 sequences; about 53% of them were counted only once. Around 37% of the sample comes from the top ten. Sequencing was done on a sample of blood. The receptors derive from a man in his fifties or sixties in good health.

This clonotype was counted once. This chain uses TRBV12-3 or TRBV12-4 with TRBJ1-6; 7 nucleotides agree with TRBD1. With 5 bases clipped from V and 9 bases from J, the junction kept 7 bases outside the gene matches. CDR3 length: 14 amino acids. CDR3 in DNA: TGTGCCAGCAGTGTACAGGGGACTCGTTCACCCCTCCACTTT. Amino acid sequence: CASSVQGTRSPLHF.

This clonotype occurred a few times. This chain uses TRBV3-1 with TRBJ2-5, with TRBD2 identical over 10 bases. The J call may be mistaken, given a closer DNA end match to TRBJ2-7. The germline gives CDR1 LGHDT, CDR2 YNNKEL (reference sequence). The length of the CDR3 is 15 residues. CDR3 coding DNA: TGTGCCAGCAGCTTGACTAGCGGGTCATTCTACGAGCAGTACTTC. Its translation is CASSLTSGSFYEQYF.

Comments on this clonotype: The limits of the CDR3 on the DNA are not certain, so only TCRdb's listed CDR3 is given. The genes are TRBV10-2 and TRBJ1-2; the D call in the table, TRBD1, was not verified against the DNA. Both ends counted, the CDR3 spans 21 residues. CDR1 and CDR2 from the germline V gene are WSHSY and SAAADI. CDR3 sequence reads: CASSDFPYEQYFGQGTYGYTF.

V gene TRBV6-1 combines with J gene TRBJ2-2, with D uncertain. The CDR3 is 11 amino acids. Trimming left V 7 bases short and J 10 bases short, with 10 bases between. Germline CDR1 and CDR2: MNHNS and SASEGT. DNA of the CDR3: TGTGCCAGCAAGTTCGGGTTGGAGCTGTTTTTT. Its translation is CASKFGLELFF.

This rearrangement joins TRBV29-1 to TRBJ2-1; D possibly corresponds to TRBD2 (5 bases). This CDR3 is 13 amino acids long. Germline V CDR1 and CDR2: SQVTM, ANQGSEA. The V gene lost 6 bases and the J gene lost 4 bases, with 13 bases spanning the gap. The CDR3 DNA follows: TGCAGCGTGAAGCGGAGAGGATACAATGAGCAGTTCTTC. Residues: CSVKRRGYNEQFF.